Following are 18 T cell receptor beta chains from one sample sequenced in a study of cytomegalovirus exposure and HLA in healthy donors (TCRdb year 2017). Library method: the immunoSEQ multiplex PCR assay. The multiplex PCR relied on a mix of 60 forward primers for TCR Vbeta segments and 13 reverse primers for TCR Jbeta segments. The table was pulled from immuneACCESS by TCRdb, which kept in-frame rearrangements only. Such tables lose some clones; where checked, under half of the loss comes from unresolved V genes, and the rest has no known cause. The sample has 99,000 or so clones on record, approximately 83% of them singletons. The ten largest make up about 6.3% of the sample. Sequencing was carried out using PBMCs. These receptors all come from a man aged 18 to 30 in good health and CMV-seronegative.

The rearrangement joins TRBV6-1 to TRBJ2-3; no clear D gene. This CDR3 region has 16 residues. V was cut by 2 bases and J by 0 bases, with 12 bases left in between. CDR1 is MNHNS and CDR2 is SASEGT in the germline V gene. CDR3 region: CASSEFAGTSTDTQYF. The CDR3 DNA reads as TGTGCCAGCAGTGAATTTGCAGGAACTAGCACAGATACGCAGTATTTT.

The V gene is TRBV7-9, the J gene TRBJ1-5; no firm D call. Germline V gene sequence: CDR1 SEHNR, CDR2 FQNEAQ (reference sequence). The CDR3 is made up of 12 amino acids. V was clipped by 4 bases and J by 2 bases, with 3 bases between them. The CDR3 region is CASSSGNQPQHF. For the CDR3, the DNA is TGTGCCAGCAGCTCGGGCAATCAGCCCCAGCATTTT.

This clone is a singleton in its sample. This chain links TRBV2 with TRBJ2-4; 10 bases fit TRBD2. CDR1 and CDR2 from the germline V gene are SNHLY and FYNNEI. Trimming took 4 bases from V and 6 from J; bases not matched to a gene: 6. This CDR3 region has 15 residues. The CDR3 DNA is TGTGCCAGCAGTGGGCTAGCGGGAGTCGGAAACATTCAGTACTTC. Translation: CASSGLAGVGNIQYF.

The CDR3: CASSLGQVNEQYF. The CDR3 nucleotides are TGTGCCAGCAGCTTGGGGCAGGTAAACGAGCAGTACTTC. The V call is TRBV5-4, the J call TRBJ2-7; D is unresolved. Trimming cost V 0 bases and J 5 bases, with 9 bases left between them. The CDR3 runs to 13 residues. CDR1 and CDR2 (germline): SGHNT, YYREEE (reference sequence).

As regards this clone: Its ends do not fully match the called genes, so a read error is possible. The chain links TRBV7-2 to TRBJ2-2; tentatively, D is TRBD1 (6 bases). CDR3 size: 15 residues. The germline V gene encodes CDR1 SGHTA and CDR2 FQGNSA. The CDR3 sequence: CASSQDRQVTGELFF. In DNA, the CDR3 is TGCGCCAGCAGCCAAGATCGACAGGTCACCGGGGAGCTGTTTTTT. Complete variable domain (other parts from reference TRBV7-2 and TRBJ2-2): GAGVSQSPSNKVTEKGKDVELRCDPISGHTALYWYRQSLGQGLEFLIYFQGNSAPDKSGLPSDRFSAERTGGSVSTLTIQRTQQEDSAVYLCASSQDRQVTGELFFGEGSRLTVL.

The V call is TRBV19, the J call TRBJ1-1, with TRBD1 matching over 8 bases. The J segment lost 5 bases and the V segment lost 6 bases, leaving 14 bases of the junction unmatched. The CDR3 is 16 residues long. Germline V CDR1 and CDR2: LNHDA, SQIVND (reference sequence). CDR3 nucleotides: TGTGCCAGTAGAGAGGGGACAGGCAACTTGAGGACTGAAGCTTTCTTT. It is translated as CASREGTGNLRTEAFF.

This clone occurred once. The chain recombines TRBV19 with TRBJ1-1, with 10 bases lining up with TRBD1. CDR1 and CDR2 from the germline V gene are LNHDA and SQIVND (reference sequence). The CDR3 totals 14 residues. Trimming took 6 bases from V and 6 from J; bases not matched to a gene: 7. This CDR3 reads CASRMTGGTSEAFF. The CDR3 bases are TGTGCCAGTAGGATGACAGGGGGCACGTCTGAAGCTTTCTTT.

J is TRBJ1-1 and V is TRBV7-9; D is uncertain. Trimming took off 11 bases at V and 1 base at J, with 8 bases between the two ends. The CDR3 covers 11 residues. CDR1 SEHNR and CDR2 FQNEAQ come from the germline V gene (reference sequence). CDR3 sequence reads: CAGGRNTEAFF. CDR3 nucleotides: TGTGCCGGCGGCAGGAACACTGAAGCTTTCTTT.

Only a few counts were recorded for this clone. The chain recombines TRBV6-4 with TRBJ2-3; 7 bases line up with TRBD2. The trim removed 5 bases at V and 2 bases at J, leaving 7 bases unmatched. This CDR3 comprises 15 residues. The germline V gene has CDR1 MRHNA and CDR2 SNTAGT. CDR3 sequence: CASSLEAGNTDTQYF. DNA of the CDR3: TGTGCCAGCAGTCTGGAAGCGGGGAACACAGATACGCAGTATTTT.

The chain is built from TRBV5-1 and TRBJ2-5; D gene unclear. Between the trimmed V and J ends, which lost 5 bases and 3 bases, there was a span of 17 bases. This CDR3 is built from 15 residues. Germline lookup yields CDR1 SGHRS and CDR2 YFSETQ. The CDR3 protein is CASRARPSGEETQYF. The CDR3 nucleotides read TGCGCCAGCAGGGCCAGGCCCTCCGGTGAAGAGACCCAGTACTTC.

V and J are TRBV27 and TRBJ1-6; TRBD1 agrees at 7 bases. With V trimmed by 0 bases and J by 4 bases, 12 bases remained unmatched. There are 19 residues in the CDR3. The germline gives CDR1 MNHEY, CDR2 SMNVEV (reference sequence). CDR3 loop: CASSLSRDRGPAYNSPLHF. In nucleotides, the CDR3 is TGTGCCAGCAGTTTATCGAGGGACAGAGGTCCCGCTTATAATTCACCCCTCCACTTT.

The chain couples TRBV7-3 to TRBJ2-3, with TRBD2 matching 8 bases. J gave up 0 bases and V 2 bases, and 4 bases lay outside the gene matches. CDR1 is SGHTA and CDR2 is FQGTGA in the germline V gene. This CDR3 has 16 amino acids. The CDR3 region is CASSLGSSGSTDTQYF. The CDR3 nucleotides are TGTGCCAGCAGCTTAGGCTCTAGCGGGAGCACAGATACGCAGTATTTT.

This rearrangement joins TRBV5-1 to TRBJ2-7; 8 positions match TRBD1. The V gene's germline CDR1 is SGHRS and CDR2 YFSETQ. V lost 0 bases, J lost 2 bases, and 4 bases stayed unmatched. The CDR3 consists of 15 residues. This CDR3 is CASSLARTGTYEQYF. The CDR3 bases are TGCGCCAGCAGCTTGGCCAGGACAGGGACCTACGAGCAGTACTTC.

The chain carries TRBV28 and TRBJ2-2, with 7 bases lining up with TRBD1. Germline V gives CDR1 MDHEN, CDR2 SYDVKM. V gave up 4 bases and J gave up 4 bases; unmatched junction bases: 9. The CDR3 loop spans 16 amino acids. Written as DNA, the CDR3 is TGTGCCAGCAGTTATTTCGCGGCAGGGGGCACCGGGGAGCTGTTTTTT. This translates into CASSYFAAGGTGELFF.

This rearrangement joins TRBV6-1 to TRBJ1-2, with D hard to call. Germline V gives CDR1 MNHNS, CDR2 SASEGT. With 8 bases removed from V and 4 bases from J, the gap between germline ends came to 11 bases. The CDR3 is made up of 12 amino acids. CDR3 coding DNA: TGTGCCAGCCTCAATCGAGGCTATGGCTACACCTTC. It codes for CASLNRGYGYTF.

The V call is TRBV5-4, the J call TRBJ2-7, with 8 positions matching TRBD2. The CDR3 covers 17 residues. With V trimmed by 4 bases and J by 0 bases, 12 bases remained unmatched. Per the germline V gene, CDR1 is SGHNT and CDR2 is YYREEE (reference sequence). The CDR3 region is CASSPGLADASSYEQYF. The CDR3 nucleotides read TGTGCCAGCAGCCCCGGACTAGCAGACGCGAGCTCCTACGAGCAGTACTTC.

This clone was observed once. This sequence joins TRBV27 and TRBJ2-7, with 7 bases identical to TRBD1. The germline V gene encodes CDR1 MNHEY and CDR2 SMNVEV (reference sequence). V lost 4 bases, J lost 3 bases, and 3 bases stayed unmatched. The CDR3 totals 13 residues. CDR3 residues: CASSSGQNYEQYF. The DNA for the CDR3 is TGTGCCAGCAGTTCGGGACAGAACTACGAGCAGTACTTC.

This clone has only one observation. V and J are TRBV11-2 and TRBJ2-7, with 7 bases aligning to TRBD1. Germline CDR1 and CDR2: SGHAT and FQNNGV. This CDR3 is 14 amino acids long. V shed 6 bases, J shed 4 bases, and the junction held 9 bases outside the gene matches. CDR3 bases: TGTGCCAGCAGGAACGACAGGGCCTCGTACGAGCAGTACTTC. Protein product: CASRNDRASYEQYF.